One and the same sample provided the 3 T cell receptor beta chains below, sequenced in a study of control samples from healthy donors and cancer patients. Sequencing used immunoSEQ multiplex PCR; TCRdb keeps in-frame clones, though not all of them. The repertoire holds tens of thousands of clones, 85% to 95% seen once, with around 1% in the top ten. Sequenced material: PBMCs. The receptors stem from a man under 40 with colorectal cancer.

The chain is built from TRBV29-1 and TRBJ2-2; TRBD2 agrees at 12 bases. J lost 6 bases, V lost 4 bases, and 6 bases had no gene match. The CDR3 loop spans 15 amino acids. Germline V gene lookup returns CDR1 SQVTM and CDR2 ANQGSEA. This CDR3 reads CSVGSSGGAAGELFF. Written as DNA, the CDR3 is TGCAGCGTTGGCTCTAGCGGGGGGGCCGCCGGGGAGCTGTTTTTT.

The chain joins TRBV9 to TRBJ1-2; D gene unclear. The CDR3 has 17 residues. Per germline, CDR1 SGDLS and CDR2 YYNGEE. Trimming took 4 bases from V and 3 from J, leaving 22 bases between them. CDR3 region: CASSFGGSHRSDYGYTF. In DNA, the CDR3 is TGTGCCAGCAGCTTCGGTGGGAGTCACCGCAGCGACTATGGCTACACCTTC.

This rearrangement joins TRBV7-2 to TRBJ2-1, with a possible D match to TRBD2 (5 bases). Trimming left V 0 bases short and J 9 bases short, with 18 bases between. CDR3 length: 16 amino acids. In germline, CDR1 is SGHTA, CDR2 FQGNSA. The CDR3 protein is CASSLAWAGGGGEQFF. The CDR3 nucleotides are TGTGCCAGCAGCTTAGCTTGGGCAGGAGGCGGCGGTGAGCAGTTCTTC.